Described below is a single TCR beta chain sequence and its context. As yet, its antigen is unknown. The investigators reverse transcribed all of the isolated RNA, so they sequenced expressed TCRB transcripts. TCRdb's table, derived via immunoSEQ multiplex PCR, lists solely in-frame clones and lacks some. This table holds about 240,000 clones, roughly 13% found once. This CDR3 comprises 14 residues. Trimming removed 3 bases at V and 4 bases at J, with 12 bases between. Germline CDR1 LNHDA, CDR2 SQIVND (reference sequence). This sample is drawn from a study of beta chain features in type 1 diabetes. Populations obtained by sorting all exceeded 95% purity. Study findings and constraints: People with Type 1 diabetes carried modestly yet significantly shorter TCRB CDR3s in all four CD4+ subsets.

The rearrangement links TRBV19 to TRBJ2-5; D call uncertain. The origin of this receptor is a man aged 30-40 years with type 1 diabetes. The sequencing sample was made of naive CD4+ T cells from blood. The CDR3 nucleotides read TGTGCCAGTAGTATCGGTCTAGTCGGAGAGACCCAGTACTTC. Its translation: CASSIGLVGETQYF. The full variable domain, its missing parts supplied by reference TRBV19 and TRBJ2-5, is DGGITQSPKYLFRKEGQNVTLSCEQNLNHDAMYWYRQDPGQGLRLIYYSQIVNDFQKGDIAEGYSVSREKKESFPLTVTSAQKNPTAFYLCASSIGLVGETQYFGPGTRLLVL.